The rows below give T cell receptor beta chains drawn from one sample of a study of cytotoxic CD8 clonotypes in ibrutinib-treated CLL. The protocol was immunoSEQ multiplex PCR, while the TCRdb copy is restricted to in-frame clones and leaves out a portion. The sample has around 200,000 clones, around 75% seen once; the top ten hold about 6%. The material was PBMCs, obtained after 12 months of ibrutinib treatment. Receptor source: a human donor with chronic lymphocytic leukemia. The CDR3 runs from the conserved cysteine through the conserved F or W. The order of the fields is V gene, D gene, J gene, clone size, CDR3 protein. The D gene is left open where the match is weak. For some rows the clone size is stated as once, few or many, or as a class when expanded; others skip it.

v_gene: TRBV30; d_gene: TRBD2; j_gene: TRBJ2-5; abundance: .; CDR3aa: CAWSGGSPRGGQETQYF
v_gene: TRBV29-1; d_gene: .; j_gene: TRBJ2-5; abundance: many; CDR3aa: CSVKEGRETQYF
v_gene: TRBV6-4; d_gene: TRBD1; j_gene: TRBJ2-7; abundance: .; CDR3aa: CASRGNRGRYEQYF
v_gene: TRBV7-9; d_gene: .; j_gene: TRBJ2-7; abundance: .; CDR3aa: CASSLLGYEQYF
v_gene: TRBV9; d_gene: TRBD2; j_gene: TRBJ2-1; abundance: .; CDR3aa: CASSVVAGGWGEQFF
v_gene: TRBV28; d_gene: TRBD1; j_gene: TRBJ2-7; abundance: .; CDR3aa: CASSRRPLTGEAYEQYF
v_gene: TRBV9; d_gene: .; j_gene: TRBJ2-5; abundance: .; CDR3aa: CASSVTSGVVETQYF
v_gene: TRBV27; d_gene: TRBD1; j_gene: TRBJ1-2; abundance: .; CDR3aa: CASASTGTLYGYTF
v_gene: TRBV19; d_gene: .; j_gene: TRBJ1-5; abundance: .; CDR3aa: CASSIGSGIGNQPQHF
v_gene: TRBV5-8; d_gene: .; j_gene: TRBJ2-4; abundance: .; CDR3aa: CASSLAVAKNIQYF
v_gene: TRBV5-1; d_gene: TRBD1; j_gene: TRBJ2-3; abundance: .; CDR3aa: CASSFARGQGDTQYF
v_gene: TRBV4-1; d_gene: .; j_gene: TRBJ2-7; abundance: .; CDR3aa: CASSQDGTRAYEQYF
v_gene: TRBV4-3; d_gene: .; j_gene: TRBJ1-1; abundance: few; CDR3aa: CASSQDVKGGTEAFF
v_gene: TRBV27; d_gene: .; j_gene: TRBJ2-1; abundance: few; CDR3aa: CASSIWNEQFF
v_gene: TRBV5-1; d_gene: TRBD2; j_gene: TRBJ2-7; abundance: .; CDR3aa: CASSPLAGPEQYF
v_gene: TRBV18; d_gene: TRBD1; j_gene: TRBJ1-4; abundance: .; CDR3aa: CASSPPGTGHEKLFF
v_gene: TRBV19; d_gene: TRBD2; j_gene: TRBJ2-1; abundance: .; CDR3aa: CASSPLQTSWEQFF
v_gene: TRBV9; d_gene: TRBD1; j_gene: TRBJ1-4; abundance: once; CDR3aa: CASTLSPGGVGEKLFF
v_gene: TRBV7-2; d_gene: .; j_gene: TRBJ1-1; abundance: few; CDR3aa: CASSLSGRLDEAFF
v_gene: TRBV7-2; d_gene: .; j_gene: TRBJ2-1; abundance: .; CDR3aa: CASSPPWVYNEQFF
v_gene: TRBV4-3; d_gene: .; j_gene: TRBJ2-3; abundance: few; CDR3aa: CASSQDRGTQYF
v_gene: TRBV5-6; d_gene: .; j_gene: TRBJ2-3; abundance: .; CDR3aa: CASSLAGAVDTQYF
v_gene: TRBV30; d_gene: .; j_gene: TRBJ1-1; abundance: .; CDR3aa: CAGNLLAEAFF
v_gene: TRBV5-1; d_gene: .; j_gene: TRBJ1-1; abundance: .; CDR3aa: CASSLAEQGDLEAFF
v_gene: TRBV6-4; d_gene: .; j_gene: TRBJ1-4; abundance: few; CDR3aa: CARLDGDNEKLFF
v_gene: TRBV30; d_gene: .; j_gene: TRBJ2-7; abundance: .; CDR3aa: CAWSSTLTEQYF
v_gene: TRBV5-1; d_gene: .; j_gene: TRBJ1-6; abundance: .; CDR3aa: CASSPSPTGLNSPLHF
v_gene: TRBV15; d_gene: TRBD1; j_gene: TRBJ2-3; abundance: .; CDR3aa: CATSRAPTGSDTQYF
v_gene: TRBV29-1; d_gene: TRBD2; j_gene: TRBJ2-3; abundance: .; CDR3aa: CSVRTSGGASTDTQYF
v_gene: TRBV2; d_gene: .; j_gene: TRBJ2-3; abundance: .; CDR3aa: CASSAPDTQYF
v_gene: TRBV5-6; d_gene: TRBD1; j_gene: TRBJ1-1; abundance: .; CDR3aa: CASRDRVNTEAFF
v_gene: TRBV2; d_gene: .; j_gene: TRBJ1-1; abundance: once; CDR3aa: CASKGQGLMNTEAFF
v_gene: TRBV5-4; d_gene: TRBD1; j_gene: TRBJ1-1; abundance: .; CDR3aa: CASSSRDRPMNTEAFF
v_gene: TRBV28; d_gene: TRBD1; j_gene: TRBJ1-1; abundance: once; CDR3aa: CASNEAGTGNTEAFF
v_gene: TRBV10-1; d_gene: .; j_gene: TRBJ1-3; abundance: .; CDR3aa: CASSDVSGIF
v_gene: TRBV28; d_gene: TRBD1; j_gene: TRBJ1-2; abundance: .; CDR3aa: CASSILTGFGYTF
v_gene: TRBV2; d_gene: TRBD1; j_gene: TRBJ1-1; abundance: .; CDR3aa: CASSGPEHTGVAFF
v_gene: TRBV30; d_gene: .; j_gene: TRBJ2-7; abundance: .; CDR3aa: CAWSVDGTAEQYF
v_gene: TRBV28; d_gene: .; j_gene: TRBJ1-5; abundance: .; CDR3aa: CASSLREGNQPQHF
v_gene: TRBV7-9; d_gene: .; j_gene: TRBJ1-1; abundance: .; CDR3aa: CASSLGGARTEAFF
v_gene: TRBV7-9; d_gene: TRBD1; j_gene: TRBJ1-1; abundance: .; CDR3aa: CASSTRTGWGMNTEAFF
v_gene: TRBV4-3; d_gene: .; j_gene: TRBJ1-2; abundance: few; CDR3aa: CASSHAGGTNYGYTF
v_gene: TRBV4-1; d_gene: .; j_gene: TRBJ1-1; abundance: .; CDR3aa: CASSQLLGETNTEAFF
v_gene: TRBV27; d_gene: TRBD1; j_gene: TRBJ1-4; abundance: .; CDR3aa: CASTRQGAGEKLFF
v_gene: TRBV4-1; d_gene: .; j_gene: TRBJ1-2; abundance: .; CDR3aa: CASSQGALAYGYGYTF
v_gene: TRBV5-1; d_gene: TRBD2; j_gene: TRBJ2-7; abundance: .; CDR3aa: CASSVTGGSYEQYF